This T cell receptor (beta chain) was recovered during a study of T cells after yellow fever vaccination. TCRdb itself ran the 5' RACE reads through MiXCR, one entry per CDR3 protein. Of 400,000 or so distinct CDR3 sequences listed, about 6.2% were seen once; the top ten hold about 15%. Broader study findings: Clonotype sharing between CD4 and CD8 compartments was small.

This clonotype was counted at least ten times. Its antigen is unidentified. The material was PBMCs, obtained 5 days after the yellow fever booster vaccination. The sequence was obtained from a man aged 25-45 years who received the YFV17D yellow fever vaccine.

The CDR3 loop reads CASSQDRGRTDTQYF. In DNA form, the CDR3 reads TGCGCCAGCAGCCAAGATCGGGGCAGGACAGATACGCAGTATTTT. The chain recombines TRBV4-3 with TRBJ2-3; D is possibly TRBD1 or TRBD2 (5 bases each). From germline, CDR1 is LGHNA and CDR2 YSLEER. The CDR3 is 15 amino acids. Trimming took 0 bases from V and 3 from J, leaving 10 bases between them.